The 9 T cell receptor beta chains below come from one sample, sequenced in a study of T cells after somatic rescue of genetic block. Clones were read by immunoSEQ multiplex PCR, and TCRdb kept only the in-frame ones, dropping some. The sample contains about 72,000 clones, approximately 90% of which appear only once. Sequences were obtained from peripheral blood mononuclear cells (PBMCs). The source is a man aged 30 to 45.

This clone occurred once. The chain recombines TRBV11-2 with TRBJ2-2; D unresolved. V was pared by 5 bases and J by 5 bases, with 9 bases between. Germline CDR1 SGHAT, CDR2 FQNNGV. The CDR3 runs to 13 residues. The CDR3 sequence: CASSLTRTGELFF. As DNA, the CDR3 is TGTGCCAGCAGCCTAACACGAACCGGGGAGCTGTTTTTT.

V gene TRBV5-4 combines with J gene TRBJ2-3, with unresolved D. Deletions cut 4 bases from V and 5 bases from J, with 14 bases between. The CDR3 loop spans 14 amino acids. Germline CDR1 and CDR2: SGHNT and YYREEE (reference sequence). The CDR3 bases are TGTGCCAGCAGCCACGATAGGCGCGAAGATACGCAGTATTTT. Translated: CASSHDRREDTQYF.

V gene TRBV7-2 combines with J gene TRBJ2-2, with 8 bases that match TRBD2. Germline CDR1 SGHTA, CDR2 FQGNSA. With 5 bases clipped from V and 0 bases from J, the junction kept 2 bases outside the gene matches. CDR3 length: 15 residues. The CDR3 here is CASSRLAPNTGELFF. As DNA, the CDR3 is TGTGCCAGCAGCCGACTAGCGCCGAACACCGGGGAGCTGTTTTTT.

This clone was observed a single time. The genes are TRBV2 and TRBJ1-1; D may be TRBD1 (5 bases). Between the trimmed V and J ends, which lost 7 bases and 1 base, there was a span of 13 bases. Germline CDR1 and CDR2: SNHLY and FYNNEI. The CDR3 loop spans 14 amino acids. The CDR3 reads CASTPGTWNTEAFF. CDR3 nucleotide sequence: TGTGCCAGCACGCCAGGGACGTGGAACACTGAAGCTTTCTTT.

The gene calls are TRBV28 and TRBJ2-5; D remains ambiguous. Per germline, CDR1 MDHEN and CDR2 SYDVKM. V was pared by 3 bases and J by 2 bases, with 13 bases between. The CDR3 runs to 15 residues. CDR3 loop: CASSFDRSDQETQYF. Written as DNA, the CDR3 is TGTGCCAGCAGTTTCGACCGGAGCGATCAAGAGACCCAGTACTTC.

This clone was recorded only once. This rearrangement joins TRBV19 to TRBJ2-5; weak D call: TRBD1 (5 bases). The V gene's germline CDR1 is LNHDA and CDR2 SQIVND (reference sequence). The CDR3 contains 12 residues. V shed 6 bases and J shed 2 bases, with 7 bases lying between them. CDR3 sequence: CASSPGQETQYF. The DNA for the CDR3 is TGTGCCAGTAGCCCAGGGCAAGAGACCCAGTACTTC.

This clone has only one observation. V gene TRBV19 combines with J gene TRBJ1-5; D uncertain. CDR3 size: 15 residues. Germline CDR1 is LNHDA and CDR2 is SQIVND (reference sequence). Trimming removed 6 bases at V and 0 bases at J, with 12 bases between. The CDR3 here is CASREYPNSNQPQHF. The DNA of the CDR3 is TGTGCCAGTAGGGAGTACCCTAATAGCAATCAGCCCCAGCATTTT.

V and J are TRBV29-1 and TRBJ1-2; D is undetermined. Per germline, CDR1 SQVTM and CDR2 ANQGSEA. This CDR3 comprises 11 residues. Deletions cut 4 bases from V and 6 bases from J, with 9 bases between. CDR3 DNA sequence: TGCAGCGTTGGGTCAGTAGATGGCTACACCTTC. Its protein product is CSVGSVDGYTF. Based on the CDR3 plus reference TRBV29-1 and TRBJ1-2, the full variable domain is SAVISQKPSRDICQRGTSLTIQCQVDSQVTMMFWYRQQPGQSLTLIATANQGSEATYESGFVIDKFPISRPNLTFSTLTVSNMSPEDSSIYLCSVGSVDGYTFGSGTRLTVV.

The chain employs TRBV7-9 and TRBJ1-4; D is possibly TRBD1 (6 bases). Germline V gives CDR1 SEHNR, CDR2 FQNEAQ (reference sequence). This CDR3 contains 15 residues. V was cut by 5 bases and J by 8 bases, with 18 bases left in between. The CDR3 here is CASSPPGVGGEKLFF. CDR3 coding DNA: TGTGCCAGCAGCCCCCCGGGGGTAGGGGGAGAAAAACTGTTTTTT. The full variable domain, in which reference TRBV7-9 and TRBJ1-4 provide the parts outside the CDR3, is DTGVSQNPRHKITKRGQNVTFRCDPISEHNRLYWYRQTLGQGPEFLTYFQNEAQLEKSRLLSDRFSAERPKGSFSTLEIQRTEQGDSAMYLCASSPPGVGGEKLFFGSGTQLSVL.